Listed below are T cell receptor beta chains from one sample, sequenced in a study of T cells in Graves' hyperthyroidism and ophthalmopathy. TCRdb recomputed calls from the multiplex PCR reads with MiXCR, one row per CDR3 protein. The repertoire has roughly 130,000 distinct CDR3 sequences, approximately 20% of them found once; the top ten carry about two thirds. Sample: blood. All receptors come from a woman aged 45-59 years with Graves' hyperthyroidism that later progressed to Graves' ophthalmopathy. The CDR3 runs from the conserved cysteine through the conserved F or W. A D gene is named only where the DNA matches it firmly. Clone size is stated in some rows and not others, as once, few, many or a class when expanded.

V gene	CDR3 length	clone size	D gene	J gene	CDR3 protein	CDR3 DNA
TRBV11-2	15	medium-sized	NA	TRBJ2-1	CASSLIGATLNEQFF	TGTGCCAGCAGCTTAATTGGGGCGACCCTCAATGAGCAGTTCTTC
TRBV20-1	14	few	NA	TRBJ1-4	CSASRGAGNEKLFF	TGCAGTGCTAGTCGGGGCGCGGGTAATGAAAAACTGTTTTTT
TRBV2	15	NA	TRBD1	TRBJ2-5	CASRGTGVGGETQYF	TGTGCCAGTAGGGGGACAGGGGTCGGGGGGGAGACCCAGTACTTC
TRBV20-1	13	many	NA	TRBJ1-6	CSAPGDLNSPLHF	TGCAGTGCTCCCGGGGATCTTAATTCACCCCTCCACTTT
TRBV29-1	15	NA	NA	TRBJ2-6	CSVRDYGSGANVLTF	TGCAGCGTTCGGGATTACGGGTCTGGGGCCAACGTCCTGACTTTC
TRBV28	16	many	TRBD1	TRBJ2-7	CASTSSGTGLSYEQYF	TGTGCCAGCACCTCATCCGGGACAGGGTTATCTTACGAGCAGTACTTC
TRBV12-3/TRBV12-4	14	many	TRBD2	TRBJ2-1	CASMRSGAGGEQFF	TGTGCCAGCATGAGGTCTGGAGCGGGGGGTGAGCAGTTCTTC
TRBV15	13	NA	NA	TRBJ1-5	CATSREGKQPQHF	TGTGCCACCAGCAGAGAAGGGAAACAGCCCCAGCATTTT
TRBV3-1	19	many	NA	TRBJ2-5	CASSPLKEPQDRYQETQYF	TGTGCCAGCAGCCCCCTAAAAGAGCCCCAGGACCGGTACCAAGAGACCCAGTACTTC
TRBV9	16	NA	TRBD2	TRBJ2-7	CASSVVTSGNEGEQYF	TGTGCCAGCAGCGTAGTGACTAGCGGGAATGAAGGCGAGCAGTACTTC
TRBV7-2	15	many	NA	TRBJ2-3	CASSLLGGAPDTQYF	TGTGCCAGCAGTTTGTTGGGGGGGGCCCCCGATACGCAGTATTTT
TRBV19	15	few	NA	TRBJ1-5	CASTPSPGPNQPQHF	TGTGCCAGTACCCCGTCCCCGGGGCCGAATCAGCCCCAGCATTTT
TRBV28	11	many	TRBD1	TRBJ1-1	CASSLTGNAFF	TGTGCCAGCAGCCTGACAGGGAACGCTTTCTTT
TRBV27	15	many	TRBD1	TRBJ1-4	CASSRTGTGVEKLFF	TGTGCCAGCAGCCGAACCGGGACAGGGGTTGAAAAACTGTTTTTT
TRBV11-2	15	once	TRBD2	TRBJ2-1	CASSLIAGGNNEQFF	TGTGCCAGCAGTTTAATCGCGGGAGGCAACAATGAGCAGTTCTTC
TRBV6-1	14	NA	NA	TRBJ2-5	CASSELRWTETQYF	TGTGCCAGCAGTGAATTGCGGTGGACAGAGACCCAGTACTTC
TRBV20-1	14	many	TRBD2	TRBJ2-4	CSAAGTSGRNIQYF	TGCAGTGCTGCCGGGACTAGCGGACGAAACATTCAGTACTTC
TRBV15	16	NA	TRBD2	TRBJ2-1	CATSREARTSGNEQFF	TGTGCCACCAGCAGAGAGGCGCGGACTAGCGGCAATGAGCAGTTCTTC
TRBV9	15	few	NA	TRBJ2-1	CASSVRPTSGNEQFF	TGTGCCAGCAGCGTACGACCTACCTCGGGCAATGAGCAGTTCTTC
TRBV29-1	13	many	NA	TRBJ1-2	CSVDGGWGYGYTF	TGCAGCGTTGACGGGGGCTGGGGGTATGGCTACACCTTC
TRBV6-5	15	many	NA	TRBJ2-5	CASSYSGTVQETQYF	TGTGCCAGCAGTTACTCGGGGACTGTACAAGAGACCCAGTACTTC
TRBV20-1	14	NA	TRBD1	TRBJ2-5	CSAPRQGAGETQYF	TGCAGTGCGCCTCGACAGGGGGCAGGGGAGACCCAGTACTTC
TRBV28	17	many	TRBD1	TRBJ1-5	CASSPRQGAFRGPPQHF	TGTGCCAGCAGTCCCCGACAGGGGGCCTTCAGAGGTCCGCCCCAGCATTTT
TRBV29-1	13	few	NA	TRBJ2-2	CSVEYGYTGELFF	TGCAGCGTTGAGTACGGGTACACCGGGGAGCTGTTTTTT